These T cell receptor beta chains were read from a single sample in a study of blood T cells in healthy people across ages. TCRdb passed the 5' RACE reads through MiXCR, listing each CDR3 protein once. The sample has roughly 1.5 million distinct CDR3 sequences, around 40% seen once. The sample taken for sequencing was blood. Receptor source: a woman between 18 and 30 years old in good health. Both conserved end residues are part of each CDR3. A D gene is named only where the DNA matches it firmly. Clone size is stated in some rows and not others, as once, few, many or a class when expanded.

clone_size j_call v_call d_call cdr3_aa cdr3_nt
. TRBJ1-1 TRBV6-5 . CASGAPGDRSEAFF TGTGCCAGCGGGGCCCCAGGGGATAGGTCTGAAGCTTTCTTT
. TRBJ1-1 TRBV24-1 . CATSEREGASAFF TGTGCCACCAGTGAAAGGGAAGGGGCATCGGCTTTCTTT
. TRBJ2-3 TRBV5-1 . CASSLGFGGAGTDTQYF TGCGCCAGCAGCTTGGGATTTGGGGGCGCCGGCACAGATACGCAGTATTTT
few TRBJ2-1 TRBV20-1 TRBD2 CSASHFLSGGLEQFF TGCAGTGCTAGTCATTTTCTTTCGGGGGGACTAGAGCAGTTCTTC
. TRBJ2-7 TRBV20-1 . CSAIPGQLQGEQYF TGCAGTGCTATCCCTGGACAGCTTCAAGGCGAGCAGTACTTC
. TRBJ1-5 TRBV20-1 . CSASGGSGQPQHF TGCAGTGCTAGCGGTGGGTCAGGTCAGCCCCAGCATTTT
. TRBJ2-2 TRBV5-1 TRBD1 CASSSMRTGPNTGELFF TGCGCCAGCAGCTCGATGAGGACAGGTCCGAACACCGGGGAGCTGTTTTTT
few TRBJ1-1 TRBV5-1 . CASSPDSPNTEAFF TGCGCCAGCAGCCCTGACAGTCCCAACACTGAAGCTTTCTTT
. TRBJ1-5 TRBV4-1 . CASSQRTGTMSSNQPQHF TGCGCCAGCAGCCAAAGAACAGGGACAATGAGTAGCAATCAGCCCCAGCATTTT
few TRBJ2-3 TRBV9 TRBD2 CASIPGGSGSLRTQYF TGTGCCAGCATACCTGGGGGGAGCGGGAGCTTGAGAACGCAGTATTTT